This TCR beta chain was identified in a study of molecular identifiers for immune sequencing clone quantification. In the study overall: Replicates split RNA from around 20,000 or 99,000 naive CD8 cells five ways, and the researchers sequenced four portions. General observations from the study: Jurkat TCR RNA spiked in from one cell reportedly remained identifiable amid one million naive cells. Whereas naive cells kept under 1% of molecules in clones above 20 RNA copies, such clones held over 97% in effectors.

Bulk libraries came from a prior protocol with listed TCR primers. TCRdb redid the calling of the PCR reads with MiXCR, one entry per CDR3 protein. The sample carries 60,000 to 70,000 distinct CDR3 sequences, around a sixth recorded once. This clonotype was seen a handful of times. Its antigen is unidentified. This CDR3 region has 14 residues. V shed 2 bases and J shed 2 bases, with 10 bases lying between them. Germline lookup yields CDR1 MNHEY and CDR2 SVGAGI. This chain connects TRBV6-5 to TRBJ2-7; a weak D match, TRBD1 (6 bases). The TCR sequence derives from a human donor in good health. Some libraries in this study had Jurkat cell RNA spiked in. The material sequenced was naive CD8+ T cells from blood, with Jurkat cell RNA spiked in. The subset was: FACS-sorted CD8+CD4-CCR7+CD45RA+ naive T cells. The CDR3 sequence is CASSYGQGPYEQYF. CDR3 sequence (DNA): TGTGCCAGCAGTTACGGGCAGGGGCCCTACGAGCAGTACTTC.